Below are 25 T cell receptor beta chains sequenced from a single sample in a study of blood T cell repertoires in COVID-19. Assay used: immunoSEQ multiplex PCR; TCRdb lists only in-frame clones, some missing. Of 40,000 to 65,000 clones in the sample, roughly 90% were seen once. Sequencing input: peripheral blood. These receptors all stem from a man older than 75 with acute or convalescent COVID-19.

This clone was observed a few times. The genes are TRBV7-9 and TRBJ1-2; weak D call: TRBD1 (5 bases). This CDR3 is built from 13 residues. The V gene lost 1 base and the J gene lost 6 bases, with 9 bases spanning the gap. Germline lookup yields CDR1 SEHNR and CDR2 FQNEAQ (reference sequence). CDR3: CASSLEQENGYTF. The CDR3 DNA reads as TGTGCCAGCAGCTTAGAACAGGAGAATGGCTACACCTTC.

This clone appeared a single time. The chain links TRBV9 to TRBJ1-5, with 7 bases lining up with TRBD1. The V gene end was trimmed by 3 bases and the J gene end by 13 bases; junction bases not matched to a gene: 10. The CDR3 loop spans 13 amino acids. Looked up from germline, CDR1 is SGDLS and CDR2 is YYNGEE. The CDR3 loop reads CASSGHLEDRQHF. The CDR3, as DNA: TGTGCCAGCAGCGGGCACCTCGAGGACAGGCAGCATTTT.

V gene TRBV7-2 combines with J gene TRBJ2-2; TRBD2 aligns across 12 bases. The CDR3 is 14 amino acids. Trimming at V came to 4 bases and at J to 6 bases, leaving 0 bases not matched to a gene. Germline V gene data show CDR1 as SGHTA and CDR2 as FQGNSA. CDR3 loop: CASSSSGGAGELFF. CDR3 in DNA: TGTGCCAGCAGCTCTAGCGGGGGGGCCGGGGAGCTGTTTTTT.

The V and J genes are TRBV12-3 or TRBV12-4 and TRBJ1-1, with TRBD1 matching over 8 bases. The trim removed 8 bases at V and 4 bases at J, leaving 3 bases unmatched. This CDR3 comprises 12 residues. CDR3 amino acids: CASGTGGTEAFF. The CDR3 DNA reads TGTGCCAGCGGAACAGGGGGCACTGAAGCTTTCTTT.

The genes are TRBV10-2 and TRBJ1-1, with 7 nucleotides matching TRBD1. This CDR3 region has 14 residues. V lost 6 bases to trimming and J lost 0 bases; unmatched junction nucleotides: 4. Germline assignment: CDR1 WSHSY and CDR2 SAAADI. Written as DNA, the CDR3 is TGCGCCAGCAGCAGGGACAGACTGAACACTGAAGCTTTCTTT. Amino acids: CASSRDRLNTEAFF.

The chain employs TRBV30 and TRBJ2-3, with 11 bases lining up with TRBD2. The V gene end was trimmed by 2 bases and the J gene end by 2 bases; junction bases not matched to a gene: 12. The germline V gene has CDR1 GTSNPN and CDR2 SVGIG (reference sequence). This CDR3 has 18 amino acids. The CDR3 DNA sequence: TGTGCCTGGAGTCCACTTAGGCTAGCGGGGGGAGCCACAGATACGCAGTATTTT. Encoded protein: CAWSPLRLAGGATDTQYF.

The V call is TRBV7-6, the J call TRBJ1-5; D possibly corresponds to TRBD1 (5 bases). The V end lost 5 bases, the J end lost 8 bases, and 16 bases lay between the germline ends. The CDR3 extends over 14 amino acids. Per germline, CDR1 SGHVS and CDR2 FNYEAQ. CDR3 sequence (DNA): TGTGCCAGCAGCCCAAACGGGGGTAATAAGCCCCAGCATTTT. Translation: CASSPNGGNKPQHF. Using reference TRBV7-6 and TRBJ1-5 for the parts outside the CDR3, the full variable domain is GAGVSQSPRYKVTKRGQDVALRCDPISGHVSLYWYRQALGQGPEFLTYFNYEAQQDKSGLPNDRFSAERPEGSISTLTIQRTEQRDSAMYRCASSPNGGNKPQHFGDGTRLSIL.

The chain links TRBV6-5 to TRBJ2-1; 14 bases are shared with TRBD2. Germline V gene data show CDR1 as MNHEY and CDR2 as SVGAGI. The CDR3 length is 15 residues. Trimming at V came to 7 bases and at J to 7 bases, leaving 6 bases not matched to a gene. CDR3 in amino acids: CASTRLAGGPNEQFF. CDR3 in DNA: TGTGCCAGCACCCGACTAGCGGGGGGGCCTAATGAGCAGTTCTTC.

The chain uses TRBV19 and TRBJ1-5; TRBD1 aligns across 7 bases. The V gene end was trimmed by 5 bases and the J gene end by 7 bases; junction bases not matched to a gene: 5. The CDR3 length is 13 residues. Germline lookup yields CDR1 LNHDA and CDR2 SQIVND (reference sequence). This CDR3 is CASSDLRGQPQHF. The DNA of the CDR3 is TGTGCCAGTAGTGACCTCAGGGGGCAGCCCCAGCATTTT.

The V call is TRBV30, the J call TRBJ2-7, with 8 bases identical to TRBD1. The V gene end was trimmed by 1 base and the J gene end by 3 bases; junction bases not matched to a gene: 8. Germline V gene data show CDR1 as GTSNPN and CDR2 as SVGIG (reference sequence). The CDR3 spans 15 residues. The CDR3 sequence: CAWSGTGTGYYEQYF. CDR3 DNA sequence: TGTGCCTGGAGTGGCACCGGGACAGGTTACTACGAGCAGTACTTC.

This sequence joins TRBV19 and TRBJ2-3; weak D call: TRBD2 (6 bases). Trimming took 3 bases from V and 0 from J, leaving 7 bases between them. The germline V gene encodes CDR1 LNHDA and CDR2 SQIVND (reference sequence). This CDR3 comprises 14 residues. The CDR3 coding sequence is TGTGCCAGTAGTATCGGGGGAAGCACAGATACGCAGTATTTT. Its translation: CASSIGGSTDTQYF.

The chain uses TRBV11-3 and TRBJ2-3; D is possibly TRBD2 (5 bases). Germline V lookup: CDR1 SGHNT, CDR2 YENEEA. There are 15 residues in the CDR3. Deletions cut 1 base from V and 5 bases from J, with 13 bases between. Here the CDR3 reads CASSLVGGSRDTQYF. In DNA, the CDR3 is TGTGCCAGCAGCTTAGTAGGCGGGTCCCGAGATACGCAGTATTTT.

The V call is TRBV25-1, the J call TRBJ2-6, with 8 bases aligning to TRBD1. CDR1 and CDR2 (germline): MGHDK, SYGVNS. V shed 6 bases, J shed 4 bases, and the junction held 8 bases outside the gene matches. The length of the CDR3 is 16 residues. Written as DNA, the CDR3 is TGTGCCAGCAGCCCCGACCAGGGGGCCGGGGCCAACGTCCTGACTTTC. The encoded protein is CASSPDQGAGANVLTF.

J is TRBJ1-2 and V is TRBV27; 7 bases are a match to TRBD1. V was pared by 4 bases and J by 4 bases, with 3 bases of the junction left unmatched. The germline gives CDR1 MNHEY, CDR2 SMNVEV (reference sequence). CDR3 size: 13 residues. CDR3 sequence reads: CASSSTGFYGYTF. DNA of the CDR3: TGTGCCAGCAGTTCGACAGGGTTCTATGGCTACACCTTC.

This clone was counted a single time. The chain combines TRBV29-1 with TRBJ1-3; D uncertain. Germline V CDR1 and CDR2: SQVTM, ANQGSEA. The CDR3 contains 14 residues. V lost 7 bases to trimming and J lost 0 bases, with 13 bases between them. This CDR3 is CSASGYRSGNTIYF. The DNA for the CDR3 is TGCAGCGCCTCGGGGTATCGCTCTGGAAACACCATATATTTT.

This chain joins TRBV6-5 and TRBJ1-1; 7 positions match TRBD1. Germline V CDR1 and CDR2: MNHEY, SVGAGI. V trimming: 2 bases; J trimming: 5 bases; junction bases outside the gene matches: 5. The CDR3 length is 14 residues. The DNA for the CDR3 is TGTGCCAGCAGTTACAGACAGGGAAGGACTGAAGCTTTCTTT. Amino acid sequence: CASSYRQGRTEAFF.

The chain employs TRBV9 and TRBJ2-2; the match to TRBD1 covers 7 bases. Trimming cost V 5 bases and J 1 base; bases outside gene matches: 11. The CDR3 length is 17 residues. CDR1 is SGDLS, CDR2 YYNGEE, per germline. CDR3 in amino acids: CASSVTGADENTGELFF. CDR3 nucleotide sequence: TGTGCCAGCAGTGTCACAGGGGCTGACGAGAACACCGGGGAGCTGTTTTTT.

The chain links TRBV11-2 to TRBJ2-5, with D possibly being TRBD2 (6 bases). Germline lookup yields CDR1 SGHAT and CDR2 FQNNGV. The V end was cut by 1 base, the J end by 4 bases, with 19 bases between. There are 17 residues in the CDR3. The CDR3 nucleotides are TGTGCCAGCAGCTTAGGTGTGGGGGGTCATCAAGTAGAGACCCAGTACTTC. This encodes CASSLGVGGHQVETQYF.

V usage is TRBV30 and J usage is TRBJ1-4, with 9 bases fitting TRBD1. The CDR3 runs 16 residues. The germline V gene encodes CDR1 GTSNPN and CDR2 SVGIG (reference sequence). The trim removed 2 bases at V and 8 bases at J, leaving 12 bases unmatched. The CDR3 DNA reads TGTGCCTGGAGTCGTACAGGGGACAGGGCTGGCGAAAAACTGTTTTTT. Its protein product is CAWSRTGDRAGEKLFF.

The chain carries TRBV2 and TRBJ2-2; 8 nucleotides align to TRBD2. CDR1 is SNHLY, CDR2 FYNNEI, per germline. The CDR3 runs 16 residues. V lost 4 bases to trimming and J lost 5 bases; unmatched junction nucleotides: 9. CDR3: CASSGTGGRTTGELFF. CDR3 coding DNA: TGTGCCAGCAGTGGGACGGGGGGGAGGACAACCGGGGAGCTGTTTTTT.

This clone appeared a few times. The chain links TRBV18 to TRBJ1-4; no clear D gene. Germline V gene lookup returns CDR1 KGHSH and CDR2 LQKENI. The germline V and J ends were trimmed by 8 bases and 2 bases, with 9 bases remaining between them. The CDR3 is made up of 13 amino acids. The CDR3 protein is CASAAGTNEKLFF. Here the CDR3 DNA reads TGTGCCAGCGCCGCGGGGACTAATGAAAAACTGTTTTTT.

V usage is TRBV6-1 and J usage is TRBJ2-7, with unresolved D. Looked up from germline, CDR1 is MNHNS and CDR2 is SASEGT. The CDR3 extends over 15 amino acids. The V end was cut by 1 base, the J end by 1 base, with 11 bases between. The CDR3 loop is CASSEGKARSYEQYF. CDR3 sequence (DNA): TGTGCCAGCAGTGAAGGTAAAGCCCGGTCCTACGAGCAGTACTTC.

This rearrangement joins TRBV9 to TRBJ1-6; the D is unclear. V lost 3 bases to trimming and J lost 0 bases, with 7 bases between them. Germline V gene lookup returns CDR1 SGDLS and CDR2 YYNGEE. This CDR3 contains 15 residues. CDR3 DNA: TGTGCCAGCAGCGACACAAGCTCCTATAATTCACCCCTCCACTTT. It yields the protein CASSDTSSYNSPLHF.

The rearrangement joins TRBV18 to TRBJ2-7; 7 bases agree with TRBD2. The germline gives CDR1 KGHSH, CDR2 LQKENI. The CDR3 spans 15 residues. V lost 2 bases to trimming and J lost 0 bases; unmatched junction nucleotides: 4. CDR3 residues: CASSPGGGSSYEQYF. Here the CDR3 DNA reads TGTGCCAGCTCACCAGGGGGGGGAAGCTCCTACGAGCAGTACTTC.

The CDR3 reads CASSERQGPNQPQHF. CDR3 sequence (DNA): TGTGCCAGCAGTGAAAGACAGGGACCTAATCAGCCCCAGCATTTT. The rearrangement joins TRBV2 to TRBJ1-5, with 7 bases fitting TRBD1. Trimming cost V 2 bases and J 4 bases; bases outside gene matches: 5. CDR3 length: 15 amino acids. The germline V gene has CDR1 SNHLY and CDR2 FYNNEI. Full variable domain (outside the CDR3, taken from reference TRBV2 and TRBJ1-5): EPEVTQTPSHQVTQMGQEVILRCVPISNHLYFYWYRQILGQKVEFLVSFYNNEISEKSEIFDDQFSVERPDGSNFTLKIRSTKLEDSAMYFCASSERQGPNQPQHFGDGTRLSIL.